What follows are 18 T cell receptor beta chains derived from one specimen sequenced in a study of T cell responses to AZD1222 COVID-19 vaccine (dated by TCRdb to about 2021). Receptor amplification or capture employed the immunoSEQ multiplex PCR assay. This immuneACCESS table, as held by TCRdb, lists in-frame sequences with V and J called but not all clones. Of the missing ones, under half trace to an unresolved V gene in checked studies; the others have no known cause. In this sample the table shows around 140,000 clones, roughly nine tenths of which occur a single time. Of the sample, over 3% falls within the top ten clones. The sample's time point label, decoded: baseline before first vaccination. The specimen comprised peripheral blood, sampled on day 0 of AZD1222 vaccination. These receptors were obtained from an adult in good health.

V is TRBV15 and J is TRBJ1-5, with D uncertain. CDR1 is LNHNV and CDR2 is YYDKDF in the germline V gene (reference sequence). There are 14 residues in the CDR3. Trimming took off 3 bases at V and 4 bases at J, with 10 bases between the two ends. The CDR3 is CATSSTGSNQPQHF. CDR3 DNA: TGTGCCACCAGCAGCACCGGGTCTAATCAGCCCCAGCATTTT.

This chain joins TRBV7-8 and TRBJ2-5; D assignment may be TRBD1 or TRBD2 (6 bases each). The V gene's germline CDR1 is SGHVS and CDR2 FQNEAQ. The CDR3 runs to 16 residues. The ends were cut back, 6 bases at V and 5 bases at J, with 22 bases in the middle. The DNA of the CDR3 is TGTGCCAGCAGAGCTTCGAGGGGGGAGGCCTGGGAGACCCAGTACTTC. Protein: CASRASRGEAWETQYF.

The chain has TRBV6-5 and TRBJ1-1; unclear D gene. From germline, CDR1 is MNHEY and CDR2 SVGAGI. There are 13 residues in the CDR3. The germline V and J ends were trimmed by 4 bases and 8 bases, with 14 bases remaining between them. The CDR3 region is CASSSPGRYEAFF. The CDR3 DNA reads TGTGCCAGCAGTTCGCCGGGAAGGTACGAAGCTTTCTTT.

V and J are TRBV6-6 and TRBJ2-5; D is undetermined. Germline lookup yields CDR1 MNHNY and CDR2 SVGAGI (reference sequence). The CDR3 loop spans 12 amino acids. V lost 5 bases, J lost 4 bases, and 8 bases lay in between. CDR3 amino acids: CASSPLGETQYF. The CDR3 DNA reads as TGTGCCAGCAGTCCACTTGGAGAGACCCAGTACTTC.

The rearrangement joins TRBV28 to TRBJ2-5; D is unclear. The V gene lost 2 bases and the J gene lost 1 base, with 8 bases spanning the gap. The CDR3 sequence is 14 residues long. Per germline, CDR1 MDHEN and CDR2 SYDVKM. The chain's CDR3 is CASSLTSSQETQYF. The CDR3 DNA reads as TGTGCCAGCAGTTTAACGTCCAGCCAAGAGACCCAGTACTTC.

The V and J genes are TRBV9 and TRBJ2-3; tentative D call: TRBD2 (6 bases). The CDR3 covers 15 residues. V was cut by 2 bases and J by 0 bases, with 10 bases left in between. Germline V gives CDR1 SGDLS, CDR2 YYNGEE. The CDR3 nucleotides read TGTGCCAGCAGCGTGCTAGCGAGTAGCACAGATACGCAGTATTTT. Its translation: CASSVLASSTDTQYF.

The chain uses TRBV3-1 (or the pseudogene TRBV3-2) and TRBJ1-3, with 7 bases matching TRBD1. The length of the CDR3 is 17 residues. Trimming took 0 bases from V and 0 from J; bases not matched to a gene: 5. Germline values: CDR1 LGHDT, CDR2 YNNKEL (reference sequence). CDR3 in amino acids: CASSQDRGTLSGNTIYF. CDR3 coding DNA: TGTGCCAGCAGCCAAGACAGGGGGACCCTCTCTGGAAACACCATATATTTT.

V is TRBV7-2 and J is TRBJ1-5; tentative D call: TRBD1 (5 bases). Germline values: CDR1 SGHTA, CDR2 FQGNSA. The CDR3 covers 14 residues. V gave up 5 bases and J gave up 8 bases, with 16 bases separating them. The CDR3 nucleotides are TGTGCCAGCAGCCCAGGGACCGCTCGAGAGCCCCAGCATTTT. Protein sequence: CASSPGTAREPQHF.

The chain uses TRBV21-1 and TRBJ1-5; TRBD1, the table's D call, lacks a check against the DNA. TRBV21-1 is noted as a pseudogene. The CDR3 spans 18 residues. CDR3 amino acids: CASSKNKQGALGNQPQHF. The CDR3 DNA sequence: TGTGCCAGCAGCAAAAACAAGCAGGGGGCGCTCGGCAATCAGCCCCAGCATTTT.

The chain joins TRBV7-8 to TRBJ1-6; D unclear. The CDR3 has 12 residues. Germline V gives CDR1 SGHVS, CDR2 FQNEAQ. The germline V and J ends were trimmed by 3 bases and 10 bases, with 7 bases remaining between them. The CDR3 DNA reads as TGTGCCAGCAGCTTCCCCGAGTCACCCCTCCACTTT. This encodes CASSFPESPLHF. Based on the CDR3 plus reference TRBV7-8 and TRBJ1-6, the full variable domain is GAGVSQSPRYKVAKRGQDVALRCDPISGHVSLFWYQQALGQGPEFLTYFQNEAQLDKSGLPSDRFFAERPEGSVSTLKIQRTQQEDSAVYLCASSFPESPLHFGNGTRLTVT.

This chain connects TRBV5-1 to TRBJ1-2; 7 nucleotides align to TRBD1. Looked up from germline, CDR1 is SGHRS and CDR2 is YFSETQ. The CDR3 runs to 16 residues. The trim removed 6 bases at V and 0 bases at J, leaving 11 bases unmatched. CDR3 protein: CASKMEGGAPNYGYTF. CDR3 DNA: TGCGCCAGCAAGATGGAAGGGGGCGCTCCTAACTATGGCTACACCTTC. Full variable domain (outside the CDR3, taken from reference TRBV5-1 and TRBJ1-2): KAGVTQTPRYLIKTRGQQVTLSCSPISGHRSVSWYQQTPGQGLQFLFEYFSETQRNKGNFPGRFSGRQFSNSRSEMNVSTLELGDSALYLCASKMEGGAPNYGYTFGSGTRLTVV.

For the CDR3, the DNA is TGCGCCAGCAGACCCGGGACCTGGGGAGCTTTCTTT. As protein: CASRPGTWGAFF. This chain uses TRBV5-1 with TRBJ1-1; D perhaps matches TRBD1 (5 bases). CDR1 and CDR2 (germline): SGHRS, YFSETQ. V was trimmed by 5 bases and J by 10 bases, leaving 15 bases between them. The CDR3 has 12 amino acids.

The chain carries TRBV7-6 and TRBJ2-2; 13 bases are a match to TRBD2. The germline CDR1 and CDR2 sequences are SGHVS and FNYEAQ. Germline trimming cut 0 bases from V and 6 bases from J; bases unmatched to any gene: 4. This CDR3 comprises 17 residues. Here the CDR3 DNA reads TGTGCCAGCAGCTTAGCCCCCGGACTAGCGGGAGCCGGGGAGCTGTTTTTT. Protein: CASSLAPGLAGAGELFF. Full variable domain (remainder filled in from reference TRBV7-6 and TRBJ2-2): GAGVSQSPRYKVTKRGQDVALRCDPISGHVSLYWYRQALGQGPEFLTYFNYEAQQDKSGLPNDRFSAERPEGSISTLTIQRTEQRDSAMYRCASSLAPGLAGAGELFFGEGSRLTVL.

The chain carries TRBV2 and TRBJ1-1; D remains unclear. The germline CDR1 and CDR2 sequences are SNHLY and FYNNEI. This CDR3 has 14 amino acids. The V and J ends lost 4 bases and 0 bases respectively, with 9 bases between them. Here the CDR3 reads CASSGSPMNTEAFF. For the CDR3, the DNA is TGTGCCAGCAGTGGCAGCCCTATGAACACTGAAGCTTTCTTT.

V is TRBV20-1 and J is TRBJ1-2; no clear D gene. Germline lookup yields CDR1 DFQATT and CDR2 SNEGSKA (reference sequence). The CDR3 totals 11 residues. The V end was cut by 5 bases, the J end by 10 bases, with 14 bases between. The CDR3 DNA sequence: TGCAGTGCTTCCGCCGGGATTCACTACACCTTC. Amino acid sequence: CSASAGIHYTF.

V gene TRBV6-5 combines with J gene TRBJ2-7; D is unresolved. Trimming shortened V by 6 bases and J by 1 base, and 13 bases separated the two germline ends. The CDR3 sequence is 14 residues long. The germline V gene encodes CDR1 MNHEY and CDR2 SVGAGI. CDR3 nucleotide sequence: TGTGCCAGCAGCCTAGACATTCGTTCCTACGAGCAGTACTTC. Residues: CASSLDIRSYEQYF.

The chain recombines TRBV27 with TRBJ2-1; 9 positions agree with TRBD1. V trimming: 7 bases; J trimming: 5 bases; junction bases outside the gene matches: 9. The V gene's germline CDR1 is MNHEY and CDR2 SMNVEV (reference sequence). This CDR3 contains 15 residues. The CDR3 coding sequence is TGTGCCAGCAAATCCCGGGACAGGGACCACAATGAGCAGTTCTTC. Translating gives CASKSRDRDHNEQFF.

This chain uses TRBV5-4 with TRBJ1-2, with D unclear. Germline lookup yields CDR1 SGHNT and CDR2 YYREEE (reference sequence). V was trimmed by 4 bases and J by 2 bases, leaving 12 bases between them. The CDR3 consists of 14 residues. The CDR3 bases are TGTGCCAGCAGCCCTTCCACAGTGAACTATGGCTACACCTTC. It encodes CASSPSTVNYGYTF.